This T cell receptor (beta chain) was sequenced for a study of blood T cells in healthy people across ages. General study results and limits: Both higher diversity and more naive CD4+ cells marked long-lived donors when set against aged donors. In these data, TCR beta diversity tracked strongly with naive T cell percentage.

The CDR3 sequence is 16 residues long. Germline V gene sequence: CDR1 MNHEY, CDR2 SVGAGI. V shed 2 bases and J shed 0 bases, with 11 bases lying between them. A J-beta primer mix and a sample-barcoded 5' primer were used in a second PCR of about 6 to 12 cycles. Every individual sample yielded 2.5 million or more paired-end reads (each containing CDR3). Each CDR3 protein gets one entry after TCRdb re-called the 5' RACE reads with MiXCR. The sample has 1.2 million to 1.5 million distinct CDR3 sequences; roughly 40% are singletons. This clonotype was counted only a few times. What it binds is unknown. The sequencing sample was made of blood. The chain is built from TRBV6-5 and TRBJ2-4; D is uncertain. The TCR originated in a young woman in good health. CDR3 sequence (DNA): TGTGCCAGCAGTTACAACAGTGGTGTAGCCAAAAACATTCAGTACTTC. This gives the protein CASSYNSGVAKNIQYF.